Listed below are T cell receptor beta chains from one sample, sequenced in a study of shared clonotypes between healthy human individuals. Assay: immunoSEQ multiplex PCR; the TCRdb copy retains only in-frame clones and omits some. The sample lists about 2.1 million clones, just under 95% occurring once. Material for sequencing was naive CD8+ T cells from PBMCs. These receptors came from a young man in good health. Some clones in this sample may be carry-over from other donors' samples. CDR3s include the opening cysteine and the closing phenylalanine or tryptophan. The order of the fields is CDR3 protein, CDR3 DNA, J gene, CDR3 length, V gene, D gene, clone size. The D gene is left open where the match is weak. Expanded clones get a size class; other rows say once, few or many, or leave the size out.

CASRRTTYEQYF,TGTGCCAGCAGACGGACGACCTACGAGCAGTACTTC,TRBJ2-7,12,TRBV6-1,-,-
CASSLGRGSHNEQFF,TGTGCCAGCAGCTTAGGGAGGGGGAGTCACAATGAGCAGTTCTTC,TRBJ2-1,15,TRBV11-3,-,-
CASSRRQLNQPQHF,TGTGCCAGCAGCCGTCGACAGCTCAATCAGCCCCAGCATTTT,TRBJ1-5,14,TRBV28,-,-
CASSDGLAGNEQFF,TGTGCCAGCAGTGATGGTCTAGCGGGAAATGAGCAGTTCTTC,TRBJ2-1,14,TRBV6-4,TRBD2,-
CASSLVGLSSYEQYF,TGTGCCAGCAGCTTAGTAGGCTTAAGCTCCTACGAGCAGTACTTC,TRBJ2-7,15,TRBV11-2,-,-
CASSQGLATYNEQFF,TGTGCCAGCAGCCAGGGACTAGCGACCTACAATGAGCAGTTCTTC,TRBJ2-1,15,TRBV4-2,TRBD2,-
CASSRNRGGRNEQFF,TGTGCCAGCAGCCGGAACAGGGGTGGTAGGAATGAGCAGTTCTTC,TRBJ2-1,15,TRBV7-8,TRBD1,-
CASSFTGSANTEAFF,TGTGCCAGCAGCTTTACAGGGTCAGCCAACACTGAAGCTTTCTTT,TRBJ1-1,15,TRBV7-9,-,-
CASSPRLAGYNEQFF,TGTGCCAGTAGTCCACGACTAGCGGGGTACAATGAGCAGTTCTTC,TRBJ2-1,15,TRBV19,TRBD2,-
CASRGREKETQYF,TGTGCCAGCAGGGGCCGGGAGAAAGAGACCCAGTACTTC,TRBJ2-5,13,TRBV7-9,-,-
CASSPSTAYEQYF,TGTGCCAGCAGCCCTTCGACGGCCTACGAGCAGTACTTC,TRBJ2-7,13,TRBV7-9,-,-
CASGSDSEETQYF,TGTGCCAGCGGGTCTGACAGCGAAGAGACCCAGTACTTC,TRBJ2-5,13,TRBV6-5,-,-
CASSELGRVAFF,TGTGCCAGCAGTGAATTGGGCAGGGTGGCTTTCTTT,TRBJ1-1,12,TRBV25-1,-,few
CASSHPLGGETQYF,TGTGCCAGCAGCCATCCCCTCGGCGGGGAGACCCAGTACTTC,TRBJ2-5,14,TRBV7-9,-,-
CASSPRGLAIYF,TGTGCCAGCAGCCCCAGGGGGCTAGCGATATACTTC,TRBJ2-5,12,TRBV14,TRBD1,once
CASTPLGEDNEQFF,TGTGCCAGCACCCCTTTAGGGGAGGACAATGAGCAGTTCTTC,TRBJ2-1,14,TRBV28,-,-
CAINERESYNEQFF,TGTGCCATCAATGAGCGGGAGAGCTACAATGAGCAGTTCTTC,TRBJ2-1,14,TRBV10-3,TRBD2,-
CASSHRGTSATIYF,TGTGCCAGCAGCCACAGGGGGACCTCGGCCACCATATATTTT,TRBJ1-3,14,TRBV14,TRBD1,-
CASSLFTRTGELFF,TGTGCCAGCAGTTTATTTACCCGAACCGGGGAGCTGTTTTTT,TRBJ2-2,14,TRBV28,-,-
CASSLGQGHNEQFF,TGTGCCAGCAGCCTCGGACAGGGCCACAATGAGCAGTTCTTC,TRBJ2-1,14,TRBV7-9,TRBD1,-